This TCR beta chain was documented in a study of T cell repertoires in cytomegalovirus infection. Study context: Recently identified HLA-C-restricted and well-studied HLA-B-restricted CMV epitopes were used. Study outcomes and limitations: HLA-C-restricted CMV clonotypes gave the most frequent clonotype in two of eight donors. Cumulated frequencies of public TCR beta families served to identify carriers of CMV plus the relevant HLA.

MiXCR, run by TCRdb on the reads, gives a single entry per CDR3 protein. The sample has around 900,000 distinct CDR3 sequences, about a third seen once. Concerning this clonotype itself: Its antigen remains unidentified. A read error may be the cause here, since a much bigger clone is one base away.

CDR1 is SGHTA, CDR2 FQGNSA, per germline. The junction had 9 bases not matched to a gene; V was cut back by 5 bases and J by 5 bases. The CDR3 is made up of 15 amino acids. The input for sequencing was cultured CD8+ T cells from PBMCs, taken from culture after CMV antigen stimulation. The V call is TRBV7-2, the J call TRBJ2-7; TRBD1 matches at 10 bases. The TCR comes from a human donor in good health (CMV status not recorded). Some clones in this sample may be carry-over from other donors' samples. The DNA for the CDR3 is TGTGCCAGCAGCCCTCCGGGACAGGGGAAGGACGAGCAGTACGTC. Its protein is CASSPPGQGKDEQYV.